The rows below give T cell receptor beta chains drawn from one sample of a study of cytomegalovirus exposure and HLA in healthy donors. Profiling relied on immunoSEQ multiplex PCR, and the TCRdb table lists in-frame clones only, not all of them. The repertoire holds under 150,000 clones, with around 72% as singletons. The specimen sequenced was PBMCs. The receptors stem from a man in his forties in good health and CMV-seronegative. Each CDR3 is given with its conserved first and last residue. The D gene is left open where the match is weak. For some rows the clone size is stated as once, few or many, or as a class when expanded; others skip it.

J gene: TRBJ2-7; clone size: .; D gene: TRBD2; V gene: TRBV9; CDR3 protein: CASSVATSGGGSYEQYF; CDR3 DNA: TGTGCCAGCAGCGTAGCGACTAGCGGGGGTGGCTCCTACGAGCAGTACTTC
J gene: TRBJ2-6; clone size: .; D gene: .; V gene: TRBV4-2; CDR3 protein: CASSQDYSPGANALTF; CDR3 DNA: TGTGCCAGCAGCCAAGATTACTCCCCTGGGGCCAACGCCCTGACTTTC
J gene: TRBJ1-1; clone size: .; D gene: TRBD1; V gene: TRBV5-1; CDR3 protein: CASRPRQGNTEAFF; CDR3 DNA: TGCGCCAGCAGACCACGACAGGGGAACACTGAAGCTTTCTTT
J gene: TRBJ2-7; clone size: .; D gene: TRBD2; V gene: TRBV10-3; CDR3 protein: CAISGPSGTSSYEQYF; CDR3 DNA: TGTGCCATCAGTGGACCTAGCGGGACTAGTTCCTACGAGCAGTACTTC
J gene: TRBJ1-5; clone size: .; D gene: TRBD1; V gene: TRBV7-8; CDR3 protein: CASSRDRDGSQPQHF; CDR3 DNA: TGTGCCAGCAGCCGCGACAGGGACGGAAGCCAGCCCCAGCATTTT
J gene: TRBJ2-7; clone size: .; D gene: .; V gene: TRBV5-1; CDR3 protein: CASSDAQGFGEQYF; CDR3 DNA: TGCGCCAGCAGCGACGCACAGGGTTTTGGGGAGCAGTACTTC
J gene: TRBJ2-1; clone size: .; D gene: .; V gene: TRBV6-4; CDR3 protein: CARVRRVEQFF; CDR3 DNA: TGTGCCAGAGTCCGTAGAGTTGAGCAGTTCTTC
J gene: TRBJ1-6; clone size: few; D gene: .; V gene: TRBV7-2; CDR3 protein: CASSLANRASPLHF; CDR3 DNA: TGTGCCAGCAGCTTAGCGAACAGGGCCTCACCCCTCCACTTT
J gene: TRBJ2-6; clone size: .; D gene: .; V gene: TRBV19; CDR3 protein: CASSSTPTGGANVLTF; CDR3 DNA: TGTGCCAGTAGTTCGACACCAACTGGGGGGGCCAACGTCCTGACTTTC
J gene: TRBJ1-1; clone size: .; D gene: .; V gene: TRBV6-6; CDR3 protein: CASTPRENTEAFF; CDR3 DNA: TGTGCCAGCACTCCCAGGGAGAACACTGAAGCTTTCTTT
J gene: TRBJ2-1; clone size: .; D gene: TRBD2; V gene: TRBV30; CDR3 protein: CAWSVQLAGEVEQFF; CDR3 DNA: TGTGCCTGGAGTGTACAACTAGCGGGAGAGGTTGAGCAGTTCTTC
J gene: TRBJ1-4; clone size: few; D gene: .; V gene: TRBV10-3; CDR3 protein: CAISEASGWEKLFF; CDR3 DNA: TGTGCCATCAGTGAAGCGTCAGGGTGGGAAAAACTGTTTTTT
J gene: TRBJ1-2; clone size: .; D gene: TRBD1; V gene: TRBV9; CDR3 protein: CASSGDSASGGYGYTF; CDR3 DNA: TGTGCCAGCAGCGGGGACAGCGCTTCTGGGGGTTATGGCTACACCTTC
J gene: TRBJ1-1; clone size: few; D gene: TRBD1; V gene: TRBV5-1; CDR3 protein: CASSRQGLNTEAFF; CDR3 DNA: TGCGCCAGCAGCCGACAGGGGCTGAACACTGAAGCTTTCTTT
J gene: TRBJ2-7; clone size: .; D gene: .; V gene: TRBV11-2; CDR3 protein: CASSLIGRAGEQYF; CDR3 DNA: TGTGCCAGCAGCTTAATAGGCAGGGCAGGCGAGCAGTACTTC
J gene: TRBJ2-7; clone size: .; D gene: TRBD1; V gene: TRBV19; CDR3 protein: CASGDRGEQYF; CDR3 DNA: TGTGCCAGTGGGGACAGGGGCGAGCAGTACTTC
J gene: TRBJ2-7; clone size: .; D gene: TRBD1; V gene: TRBV11-3; CDR3 protein: CASSLTGFHEQYF; CDR3 DNA: TGTGCCAGCAGCTTGACAGGGTTCCACGAGCAGTACTTC